The clone carrying this T cell receptor beta chain was found many times. This entry belongs to a study of neurological immune-mediated disorders. The cDNA came from 5'RACE, which used 10-nucleotide random UMIs. TCRdb used MiXCR to reprocess the 5' RACE reads, holding one entry per CDR3 protein. Of tens of thousands of distinct CDR3 sequences in the sample, 13% to 15% were seen once. Trimming pared 4 bases from V and 5 bases from J, leaving 18 bases between. Germline assignment: CDR1 LGHNA and CDR2 YSLEER. This CDR3 has 16 amino acids. J is TRBJ2-1 and V is TRBV4-3, with D perhaps TRBD1 (6 bases). The specimen sequenced was PBMCs. This receptor was obtained from a woman aged 45-60 years with HTLV-1-associated myelopathy (HAM/TSP). CDR3 region: CASSPNLRGFDNEQFF. The DNA for the CDR3 is TGCGCCAGCAGCCCAAACCTGAGGGGGTTCGACAATGAGCAGTTCTTC.